A single sample gave rise to the 27 T cell receptor beta chains below, sequenced in a study of PD-1 blockade in classical Hodgkin lymphoma. In every patient, relapse followed autologous stem cell transplantation, while exposure to brentuximab vedotin differed. Generated by immunoSEQ multiplex PCR, the TCRdb table keeps only in-frame clones and is missing some. The repertoire holds approximately 65,000 clones, approximately 88% seen once, with around 12% in the top ten. Sequenced here: peripheral blood mononuclear cells (PBMCs), sampled at baseline. The receptors were gathered from a human donor with classical Hodgkin lymphoma.

This clone was seen only once. The V and J genes are TRBV30 and TRBJ2-3; D gene ambiguous. The CDR3 is 12 amino acids. Germline loops: CDR1 GTSNPN, CDR2 SVGIG (reference sequence). Trimming pared 0 bases from V and 3 bases from J, leaving 4 bases between. The CDR3 spells CAWSVGTDTQYF. Here the CDR3 DNA reads TGTGCCTGGAGTGTAGGTACAGATACGCAGTATTTT.

The CDR3 region is CASSIPGHYDGYTF. CDR3 DNA sequence: TGTGCCAGTAGTATACCCGGCCACTATGATGGCTACACCTTC. The chain is built from TRBV19 and TRBJ1-2, with D uncertain. This CDR3 spans 14 amino acids. V shed 2 bases and J shed 6 bases, with 13 bases lying between them. Germline CDR1 LNHDA, CDR2 SQIVND (reference sequence).

The chain combines TRBV2 with TRBJ1-1; 9 nucleotides agree with TRBD1. In germline, CDR1 is SNHLY, CDR2 FYNNEI. The CDR3 has 14 amino acids. Trimming removed 5 bases from V and 5 bases from J; junction bases left unmatched: 6. The CDR3 bases are TGTGCCAGCAGTTCGACAGGGGGGGGTACTGAAGCTTTCTTT. Its translation is CASSSTGGGTEAFF. Full variable domain (outside the CDR3, taken from reference TRBV2 and TRBJ1-1): EPEVTQTPSHQVTQMGQEVILRCVPISNHLYFYWYRQILGQKVEFLVSFYNNEISEKSEIFDDQFSVERPDGSNFTLKIRSTKLEDSAMYFCASSSTGGGTEAFFGQGTRLTVV.

The chain recombines TRBV5-4 with TRBJ2-1; 7 positions agree with TRBD1. Germline assignment: CDR1 SGHNT and CDR2 YYREEE (reference sequence). J lost 0 bases, V lost 4 bases, and 7 bases had no gene match. CDR3 length: 16 amino acids. CDR3 nucleotide sequence: TGTGCCAGCAGCCCGGGACAGTCGAGCTCCTACAATGAGCAGTTCTTC. Protein: CASSPGQSSSYNEQFF.

The chain has TRBV27 and TRBJ2-1; D uncertain. Germline V gives CDR1 MNHEY, CDR2 SMNVEV (reference sequence). This CDR3 contains 14 residues. V was cut by 5 bases and J by 2 bases, with 10 bases left in between. The CDR3 bases are TGTGCCAGCAGTCCCCTAGGAACCTACAATGAGCAGTTCTTC. This gives the protein CASSPLGTYNEQFF.

The rearrangement links TRBV7-2 to TRBJ2-5; D is possibly TRBD2 (6 bases). The CDR3 is made up of 14 amino acids. Germline V gene sequence: CDR1 SGHTA, CDR2 FQGNSA. The V end was cut by 1 base, the J end by 5 bases, with 11 bases between. The CDR3 sequence: CASSLEEGLETQYF. In DNA form, the CDR3 reads TGTGCCAGCAGCTTAGAGGAGGGGTTGGAGACCCAGTACTTC.

V gene TRBV7-3 combines with J gene TRBJ1-6; maybe TRBD1 (5 bases). The CDR3 is 16 amino acids. The ends were cut back, 1 base at V and 5 bases at J, with 12 bases in the middle. Germline lookup yields CDR1 SGHTA and CDR2 FQGTGA. The CDR3 here is CASSLSGRGNNSPLHF. The CDR3 DNA follows: TGTGCCAGCAGCTTAAGTGGTAGGGGAAATAATTCACCCCTCCACTTT.

In regard to this clone: No DNA is shown, since the ends of the CDR3 on it are uncertain; the CDR3 is the one TCRdb lists. The CDR3: CAWGRGSRGAVF. This sequence joins TRBV30 and TRBJ2-2; the table names TRBD1, a call not compared with the DNA. Germline V lookup: CDR1 GTSNPN, CDR2 SVGIG (reference sequence). The CDR3 sequence runs 12 residues, both termini included.

This clone was found once. The gene calls are TRBV4-2 and TRBJ1-6; 9 nucleotides align to TRBD1. This CDR3 has 15 residues. J was trimmed by 7 bases and V by 1 base; bases with no gene match: 2. Germline V gives CDR1 LGHNA, CDR2 YNFKEQ. CDR3 sequence (DNA): TGTGCCAGCAGCCAAGCGGACAGGGGAAATTCACCCCTCCACTTT. It specifies CASSQADRGNSPLHF.

J is TRBJ2-5 and V is TRBV19; no firm D call. The CDR3 runs 11 residues. Germline assignment: CDR1 LNHDA and CDR2 SQIVND (reference sequence). V was trimmed by 5 bases and J by 7 bases, leaving 8 bases between them. The CDR3 protein is CASSASGTQYF. CDR3 coding DNA: TGTGCCAGTAGTGCCTCGGGGACCCAGTACTTC.

This chain links TRBV2 with TRBJ2-7; D tentatively reads TRBD1 or TRBD2 (5 bases each). The CDR3 sequence is 14 residues long. Between the trimmed V and J ends, which lost 2 bases and 0 bases, there was a span of 8 bases. Looked up from germline, CDR1 is SNHLY and CDR2 is FYNNEI. The chain's CDR3 is CASSEWGSSYEQYF. The CDR3 nucleotides read TGTGCCAGCAGTGAATGGGGGAGCTCCTACGAGCAGTACTTC.

This chain uses TRBV10-3 with TRBJ2-3; TRBD1 agrees at 8 bases. This CDR3 spans 14 amino acids. V lost 8 bases to trimming and J lost 1 base; unmatched junction nucleotides: 5. Germline V gives CDR1 ENHRY, CDR2 SYGVKD. The CDR3 DNA follows: TGTGCCATCGCAGGGGGCCAGGGCACAGATACGCAGTATTTT. It yields the protein CAIAGGQGTDTQYF.

This clone was seen a handful of times. The rearrangement uses TRBV6-6 and TRBJ2-1; weak D call: TRBD2 (5 bases). Germline-derived CDR1 and CDR2 are MNHNY and SVGAGI (reference sequence). The CDR3 extends over 15 amino acids. Trimming shortened V by 0 bases and J by 2 bases, and 8 bases separated the two germline ends. The CDR3 reads CASSYSPAAYNEQFF. The CDR3 coding sequence is TGTGCCAGCAGTTACTCGCCAGCGGCCTACAATGAGCAGTTCTTC.

This chain connects TRBV9 to TRBJ2-7, with D possibly TRBD2 on 5 matching bases. V was shortened by 2 bases and J by 0 bases, with 9 bases between the two germline ends. The CDR3 has 14 residues. The germline gives CDR1 SGDLS, CDR2 YYNGEE. Here the CDR3 reads CASSVTGSSYEQYF. CDR3 nucleotides: TGTGCCAGCAGCGTGACTGGGAGCTCCTACGAGCAGTACTTC.

This clone appeared a single time. V and J are TRBV30 and TRBJ2-5; D gene uncertain. CDR3 length: 16 amino acids. CDR1 is GTSNPN and CDR2 is SVGIG in the germline V gene (reference sequence). Trimming shortened V by 1 base and J by 5 bases, and 20 bases separated the two germline ends. CDR3 bases: TGTGCCTGGAGTGGGGGTAAAAGGCTCCTGGGGGAGACCCAGTACTTC. Its translation is CAWSGGKRLLGETQYF.

The chain employs TRBV30 and TRBJ1-6; D might be TRBD1 (5 bases). The CDR3 is made up of 16 amino acids. Germline V gene sequence: CDR1 GTSNPN, CDR2 SVGIG (reference sequence). V gave up 8 bases and J gave up 7 bases, with 24 bases separating them. The CDR3 sequence: CAAPRQFYFANSPLHF. CDR3 nucleotide sequence: TGTGCCGCCCCCCGACAGTTCTACTTTGCAAATTCACCCCTCCACTTT.

V and J are TRBV9 and TRBJ2-1; TRBD2 agrees at 8 bases. Per germline, CDR1 SGDLS and CDR2 YYNGEE. The length of the CDR3 is 15 residues. The junction had 5 bases not matched to a gene; V was cut back by 0 bases and J by 6 bases. CDR3 DNA: TGTGCCAGCAGCGTAGCGGGGGGGCTTATCAATGAGCAGTTCTTC. Translated: CASSVAGGLINEQFF.

The chain couples TRBV6-1 to TRBJ1-4, with TRBD1 identical over 10 bases. Germline loops: CDR1 MNHNS, CDR2 SASEGT. CDR3 length equals 17 residues. Trimming removed 1 base from V and 7 bases from J; junction bases left unmatched: 9. In DNA form, the CDR3 reads TGTGCCAGCAGTGAAGATCCCTGGACAGGGGGAAGTGAAAAACTGTTTTTT. The encoded protein is CASSEDPWTGGSEKLFF.

This clone occurred once. The chain carries TRBV6-5 and TRBJ2-3; D call uncertain. This CDR3 has 14 amino acids. The ends were cut back, 7 bases at V and 0 bases at J, with 11 bases in the middle. Germline loops: CDR1 MNHEY, CDR2 SVGAGI. The CDR3 spells CASKVLHSTDTQYF. CDR3 in DNA: TGTGCCAGCAAGGTTCTACATAGCACAGATACGCAGTATTTT.

The V and J genes are TRBV10-3 and TRBJ2-7; perhaps TRBD1 as D (6 bases). Trimming took 6 bases from V and 5 from J, leaving 14 bases between them. The CDR3 is 13 amino acids. CDR1 is ENHRY and CDR2 is SYGVKD in the germline V gene. DNA for the CDR3: TGTGCCATCAGGACAGGAAGGGTCGACGAGCAGTACTTC. As protein: CAIRTGRVDEQYF.

The J gene is TRBJ1-2, the V gene TRBV27; D gene ambiguous. The germline V and J ends were trimmed by 3 bases and 4 bases, with 12 bases remaining between them. The V gene's germline CDR1 is MNHEY and CDR2 SMNVEV (reference sequence). This CDR3 has 14 amino acids. CDR3 amino acids: CASSLLAGSYGYTF. In nucleotides, the CDR3 is TGTGCCAGCAGTTTGCTCGCTGGGTCCTATGGCTACACCTTC.

The rearrangement joins TRBV28 to TRBJ1-6; D is undetermined. The V and J ends lost 3 bases and 10 bases respectively, with 13 bases between them. The CDR3 spans 14 residues. CDR1 is MDHEN and CDR2 is SYDVKM in the germline V gene. The CDR3 DNA follows: TGTGCCAGCAGTTTTTTCGCGGGGAACTCACCCCTCCACTTT. Its translation is CASSFFAGNSPLHF.

The genes are TRBV15 and TRBJ1-5, with TRBD1 identical over 7 bases. Looked up from germline, CDR1 is LNHNV and CDR2 is YYDKDF (reference sequence). Losses at the gene ends were 0 bases for V and 5 bases for J; bases not matched to a gene: 10. This CDR3 spans 17 amino acids. The CDR3 spells CATSRDPGGSRDQPQHF. In DNA, the CDR3 is TGTGCCACCAGCAGAGACCCAGGGGGGTCTAGGGATCAGCCCCAGCATTTT.

The chain employs TRBV6-6 and TRBJ2-7; maybe TRBD1 (6 bases). This CDR3 spans 14 amino acids. CDR1 and CDR2 (germline): MNHNY, SVGAGI (reference sequence). The V and J ends lost 5 bases and 3 bases respectively, with 14 bases between them. Here the CDR3 reads CASSPSTGYYEQYF. CDR3 bases: TGTGCCAGCAGTCCCTCGACAGGATACTACGAGCAGTACTTC.

CDR3 loop: CASSFFGGAGTTDTQYF. Here the CDR3 DNA reads TGTGCCAGCAGCTTTTTCGGGGGAGCGGGTACAACAGATACGCAGTATTTT. V usage is TRBV11-1 and J usage is TRBJ2-3; D may be TRBD2 (6 bases). The CDR3 loop spans 17 amino acids. V was trimmed by 3 bases and J by 3 bases, leaving 19 bases between them. Germline loops: CDR1 SGHAT, CDR2 FQDESV (reference sequence).

V gene TRBV10-3 combines with J gene TRBJ2-3, with 9 bases lining up with TRBD2. Germline V lookup: CDR1 ENHRY, CDR2 SYGVKD. V dropped 2 bases and J dropped 4; count of bases not matched to a gene: 4. The CDR3 length is 15 residues. CDR3: CAISEMSSGADTQYF. CDR3 DNA sequence: TGTGCCATCAGTGAGATGTCTAGCGGGGCAGATACGCAGTATTTT.

The chain combines TRBV9 with TRBJ1-1; 8 bases line up with TRBD1. V shed 0 bases, J shed 8 bases, and the junction held 12 bases outside the gene matches. This CDR3 spans 16 amino acids. In germline, CDR1 is SGDLS, CDR2 YYNGEE. The chain's CDR3 is CASSVADRVGIGEAFF. CDR3 bases: TGTGCCAGCAGCGTAGCGGACAGGGTGGGGATAGGGGAAGCTTTCTTT.